Listed here are 11 T cell receptor beta chains from one sample, sequenced in a study of cytomegalovirus exposure and HLA in healthy donors. Primers for the PCR totalled 60 Vbeta and 13 Jbeta. Libraries were prepared by immunoSEQ multiplex PCR; TCRdb keeps only in-frame clonotypes and omits some of them. The data show 90,000 to 120,000 clones, just under 75% seen once. The material sequenced was PBMCs. All receptors come from a man aged 50 to 59 in good health and CMV-seropositive.

The chain couples TRBV27 to TRBJ2-1; D is unresolved. The V gene's germline CDR1 is MNHEY and CDR2 SMNVEV (reference sequence). This CDR3 has 11 residues. Trimming removed 3 bases from V and 7 bases from J, with 4 bases in between. The CDR3 coding sequence is TGTGCCAGCAGTTTCATGAATGAGCAGTTCTTC. This codes for CASSFMNEQFF.

The V gene is TRBV13, the J gene TRBJ1-3; TRBD1 aligns across 9 bases. Germline V gene sequence: CDR1 PRHDT, CDR2 FYEKMQ (reference sequence). The CDR3 spans 16 residues. V trimming: 6 bases; J trimming: 3 bases; junction bases outside the gene matches: 9. DNA of the CDR3: TGTGCCAGCAGTTCCGGGACAGGGATAGTTGGAAACACCATATATTTT. Residues: CASSSGTGIVGNTIYF.

This clone came up once. V gene TRBV7-9 combines with J gene TRBJ2-7, with TRBD1 matching over 9 bases. Germline CDR1 and CDR2: SEHNR and FQNEAQ (reference sequence). V lost 5 bases, J lost 4 bases, and 9 bases stayed unmatched. This CDR3 has 15 residues. The CDR3 here is CASSTSGQGGYEQYF. In nucleotides, the CDR3 is TGTGCCAGCAGCACTTCGGGACAGGGCGGGTACGAGCAGTACTTC.

The V and J genes are TRBV10-2 and TRBJ2-1; 10 positions agree with TRBD2. V gave up 0 bases and J gave up 5 bases; unmatched junction bases: 10. The CDR3 is 18 amino acids. Looked up from germline, CDR1 is WSHSY and CDR2 is SAAADI. The DNA for the CDR3 is TGCGCCAGCAGTGAGTCTATGGGTCAGAGCGGGAGGGACAATGAGCAGTTCTTC. It encodes CASSESMGQSGRDNEQFF.

This chain connects TRBV18 to TRBJ2-3, with TRBD2 matching 13 bases. The germline V gene encodes CDR1 KGHSH and CDR2 LQKENI. J lost 4 bases, V lost 3 bases, and 4 bases had no gene match. The CDR3 runs 16 residues. CDR3 sequence (DNA): TGTGCCAGCTCACCTACTAGCGGGAGGGGGTCAGATACGCAGTATTTT. It encodes CASSPTSGRGSDTQYF.

This chain uses TRBV30 with TRBJ2-3; a weak D match, TRBD1 (5 bases). This CDR3 region has 12 residues. The ends were cut back, 5 bases at V and 4 bases at J, with 10 bases in the middle. Germline V lookup: CDR1 GTSNPN, CDR2 SVGIG (reference sequence). The CDR3 loop is CAWEVGADTQYF. The CDR3 DNA reads TGTGCCTGGGAGGTAGGGGCAGATACGCAGTATTTT. Complete variable domain (other parts from reference TRBV30 and TRBJ2-3): SQTIHQWPATLVQPVGSPLSLECTVEGTSNPNLYWYRQAAGRGLQLLFYSVGIGQISSEVPQNLSASRPQDRQFILSSKKLLLSDSGFYLCAWEVGADTQYFGPGTRLTVL.

The genes are TRBV11-2 and TRBJ2-7; 7 nucleotides align to TRBD1. The V gene end was trimmed by 0 bases and the J gene end by 6 bases; junction bases not matched to a gene: 14. The V gene's germline CDR1 is SGHAT and CDR2 FQNNGV. The CDR3 totals 17 residues. The CDR3, as DNA: TGTGCCAGCAGCTTAGATTGGATGCAGGGGGAAATCCCCGAGCAGTACTTC. It specifies CASSLDWMQGEIPEQYF.

The chain uses TRBV7-8 and TRBJ1-6; D may be TRBD1 (6 bases). V dropped 5 bases and J dropped 6 bases, with 17 bases sitting between them. CDR1 and CDR2 (germline): SGHVS, FQNEAQ. The CDR3 consists of 16 residues. CDR3 in DNA: TGTGCCAGCAGCGAGGGGACCGGGACAATTAATTCACCCCTCCACTTT. Translated, it gives CASSEGTGTINSPLHF. Full variable domain (outside the CDR3, taken from reference TRBV7-8 and TRBJ1-6): GAGVSQSPRYKVAKRGQDVALRCDPISGHVSLFWYQQALGQGPEFLTYFQNEAQLDKSGLPSDRFFAERPEGSVSTLKIQRTQQEDSAVYLCASSEGTGTINSPLHFGNGTRLTVT.

The chain joins TRBV19 to TRBJ2-1, with 8 bases that match TRBD2. Trimming cost V 2 bases and J 8 bases; bases outside gene matches: 8. Germline lookup yields CDR1 LNHDA and CDR2 SQIVND (reference sequence). The CDR3 loop spans 15 amino acids. CDR3 loop: CASSIIGLAGHEQFF. For the CDR3, the DNA is TGTGCCAGTAGTATAATTGGGCTAGCGGGCCATGAGCAGTTCTTC.

The V and J genes are TRBV27 and TRBJ1-3; D remains unclear. The V and J ends lost 4 bases and 4 bases respectively, with 5 bases between them. The germline gives CDR1 MNHEY, CDR2 SMNVEV (reference sequence). This CDR3 spans 12 amino acids. CDR3 sequence reads: CASSYTGNTIYF. In nucleotides, the CDR3 is TGTGCCAGCAGTTACACAGGAAACACCATATATTTT.

A few counts support this clone. The V and J genes are TRBV23-1 and TRBJ1-1; D not resolved. TRBV23-1 is treated as an ORF (open reading frame) with a function not yet certain. With 2 bases removed from V and 4 bases from J, the gap between germline ends came to 26 bases. The CDR3 totals 19 residues. The CDR3 is CASSQVPLRTYLTGTEAFF. The CDR3 DNA sequence: TGCGCCAGCAGTCAAGTCCCTTTGAGGACTTACCTTACCGGCACTGAAGCTTTCTTT.